This T cell receptor beta chain was captured in a study of human T cells and chemical hapten exposure. Study-wide context: Alopecia areata, totalis or universalis was found in mostly female patients. Slight differences in pooled library volume were the main source of varying TCR yields across samples. Study conclusions and caveats: The study found that DPC sensitization did not change TCRs above 1 in 1000 frequency.

Specified time point: pre-sensitization, week 0. Treatment: therapeutic diphenylcyclopropenone sensitization with weekly scalp DPC. What the library attached to individual cDNA molecules were unique molecular identifiers. MiXCR was run by TCRdb on the RACE reads, yielding one entry per CDR3 protein. The table records 300,000 to 450,000 distinct CDR3 sequences, 5.1% of them present only once. CDR1 MGHRA and CDR2 YSYEKL come from the germline V gene. The V gene end was trimmed by 6 bases and the J gene end by 5 bases; junction bases not matched to a gene: 20. The CDR3 has 20 amino acids. This clonotype has just a few counts. Its matching antigen is unknown.

The sequences come from whole blood, collected in connection with sensitization to the hapten diphenylcyclopropenone (DPC). The receptor's source is a woman aged 45-65 years with alopecia areata. Some clones in this sample may be carry-over from other donors' samples. The V call is TRBV4-1, the J call TRBJ2-7; 15 bases map to TRBD2. Here the CDR3 DNA reads TGCGCCAGCAGTCGTGAAATTCCGGGACTAGCGGGGGGAAGATTCGACGAGCAGTACTTC. It is translated as CASSREIPGLAGGRFDEQYF.